These 3 T cell receptor beta chains came from one sample sequenced in a study of T cells in women clearing cervical HPV infection (dated by TCRdb to 2016 to 2019). The library was made by the immunoSEQ multiplex PCR assay. This is the immuneACCESS table as TCRdb keeps it, with only in-frame sequences that have V and J called. A part of the clones is gone; compared with another copy, unresolved V genes explain less than half, and the rest is unexplained. The table for this sample records about 23,000 clones. The ten largest account for about 9.1% of the sample. Sequencing input: blood buffy coat. The receptors originated from a woman between 18 and 75 years old with a cervical HPV16 infection that either progressed to CIN3+ or cleared (not recorded which).

A word on this clone: The read ends 3 residues before the CDR3 terminus; that terminus is restored from the germline J gene. The chain uses TRBV10-3 and TRBJ2-3; 10 positions agree with TRBD1. In germline, CDR1 is ENHRY, CDR2 SYGVKD. The CDR3 is made up of 13 amino acids. V lost 6 bases and J lost 4; bases outside the gene matches: 1. The CDR3 bases that were read are TGTGCCATCAGCGGACAGGGGGCAGATACG. Translated: CAISGQGADT. From start to end, the CDR3 is CAISGQGADTQYF.

About this clone itself: The missing CDR3 end, 3 residues past where the read stops, is filled in from the germline J gene. V is TRBV19 and J is TRBJ1-4, with TRBD1 matching over 9 bases. The CDR3 is 15 residues long. Germline assignment: CDR1 LNHDA and CDR2 SQIVND (reference sequence). Trimming removed 3 bases from V and 5 bases from J; junction bases left unmatched: 4. Here the CDR3 reads CASSMVGTGNEKLFF. CDR3 DNA, as far as it was read: TGTGCCAGTAGTATGGTCGGGACAGGGAATGAAAAA. The variable domain in full, with the rest retrieved from reference TRBV19 and TRBJ1-4, is DGGITQSPKYLFRKEGQNVTLSCEQNLNHDAMYWYRQDPGQGLRLIYYSQIVNDFQKGDIAEGYSVSREKKESFPLTVTSAQKNPTAFYLCASSMVGTGNEKLFFGSGTQLSVL.

In the case of this clone: Read data end 3 residues before the CDR3 end; the end is taken from the germline J gene. This rearrangement joins TRBV11-2 to TRBJ1-1; 8 nucleotides align to TRBD1. CDR3 length equals 13 residues. The germline V gene encodes CDR1 SGHAT and CDR2 FQNNGV. This chain's CDR3 is CASSFGTGVFAFF. The CDR3 bases that were read are TGTGCCAGCAGCTTTGGGACAGGCGTTTTT.